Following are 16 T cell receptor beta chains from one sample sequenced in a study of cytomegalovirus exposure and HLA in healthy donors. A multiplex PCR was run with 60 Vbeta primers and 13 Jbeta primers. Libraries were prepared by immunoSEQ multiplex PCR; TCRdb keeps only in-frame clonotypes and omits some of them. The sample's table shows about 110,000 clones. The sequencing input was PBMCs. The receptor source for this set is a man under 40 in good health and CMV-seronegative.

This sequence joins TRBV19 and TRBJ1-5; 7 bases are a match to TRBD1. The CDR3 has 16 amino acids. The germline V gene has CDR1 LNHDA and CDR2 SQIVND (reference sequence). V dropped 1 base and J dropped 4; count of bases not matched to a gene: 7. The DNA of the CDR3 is TGTGCCAGTAGTATAGGGAACAGGGGCACAAATCAGCCCCAGCATTTT. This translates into CASSIGNRGTNQPQHF. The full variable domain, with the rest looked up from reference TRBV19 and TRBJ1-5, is DGGITQSPKYLFRKEGQNVTLSCEQNLNHDAMYWYRQDPGQGLRLIYYSQIVNDFQKGDIAEGYSVSREKKESFPLTVTSAQKNPTAFYLCASSIGNRGTNQPQHFGDGTRLSIL.

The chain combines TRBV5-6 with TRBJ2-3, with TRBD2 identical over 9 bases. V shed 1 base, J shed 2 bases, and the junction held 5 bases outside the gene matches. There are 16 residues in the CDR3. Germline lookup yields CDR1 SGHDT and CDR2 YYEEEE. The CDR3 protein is CASSLYRTSDTDTQYF. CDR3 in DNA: TGTGCCAGCAGCTTGTATCGGACTAGCGACACAGATACGCAGTATTTT.

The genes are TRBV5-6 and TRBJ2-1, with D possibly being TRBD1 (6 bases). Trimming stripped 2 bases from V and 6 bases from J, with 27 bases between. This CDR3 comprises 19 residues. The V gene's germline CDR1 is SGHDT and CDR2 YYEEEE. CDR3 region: CASSFFLLYSGQAGNEQFF. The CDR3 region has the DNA TGTGCCAGCAGCTTTTTCCTCCTATACTCGGGACAAGCAGGCAATGAGCAGTTCTTC.

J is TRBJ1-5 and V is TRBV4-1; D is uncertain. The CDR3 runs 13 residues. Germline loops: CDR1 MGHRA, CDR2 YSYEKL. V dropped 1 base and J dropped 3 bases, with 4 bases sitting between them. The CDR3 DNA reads TGCGCCAGCAGCCAAGTCCTCAATCAGCCCCAGCATTTT. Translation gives CASSQVLNQPQHF.

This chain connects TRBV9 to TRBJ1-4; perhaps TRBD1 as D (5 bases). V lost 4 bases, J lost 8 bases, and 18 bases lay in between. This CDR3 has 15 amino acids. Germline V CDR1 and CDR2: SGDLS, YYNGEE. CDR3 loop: CASSPGGGSWEKLFF. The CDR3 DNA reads TGTGCCAGCAGCCCCGGGGGGGGGAGTTGGGAAAAACTGTTTTTT.

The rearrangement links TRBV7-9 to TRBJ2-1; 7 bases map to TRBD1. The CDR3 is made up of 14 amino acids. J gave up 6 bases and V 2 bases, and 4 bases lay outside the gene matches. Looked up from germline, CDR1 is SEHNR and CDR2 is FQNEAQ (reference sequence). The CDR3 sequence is CASSLNSGGNEQFF. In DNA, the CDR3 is TGTGCCAGCAGCTTAAATTCAGGGGGCAATGAGCAGTTCTTC.

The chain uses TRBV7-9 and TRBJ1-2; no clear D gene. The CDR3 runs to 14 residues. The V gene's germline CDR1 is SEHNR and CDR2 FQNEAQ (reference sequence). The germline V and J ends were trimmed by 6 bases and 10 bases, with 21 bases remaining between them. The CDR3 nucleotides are TGTGCCAGCAGGTCCATTGGGGAGGCTCTTCCCTACACCTTC. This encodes CASRSIGEALPYTF.

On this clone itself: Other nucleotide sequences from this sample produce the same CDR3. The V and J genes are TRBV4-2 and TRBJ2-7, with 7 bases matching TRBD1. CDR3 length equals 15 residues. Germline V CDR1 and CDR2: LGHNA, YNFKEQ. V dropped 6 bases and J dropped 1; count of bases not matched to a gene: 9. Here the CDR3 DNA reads TGTGCCAGCAGAACAGGGGAACTTGGGTCCTACGAGCAGTACTTC. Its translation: CASRTGELGSYEQYF.

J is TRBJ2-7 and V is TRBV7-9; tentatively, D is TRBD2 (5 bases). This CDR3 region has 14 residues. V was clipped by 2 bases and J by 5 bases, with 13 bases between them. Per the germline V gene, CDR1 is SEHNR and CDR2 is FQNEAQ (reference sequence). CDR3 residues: CASSLPRRKDEQYF. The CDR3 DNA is TGTGCCAGCAGCTTACCGCGGAGGAAGGACGAGCAGTACTTC.

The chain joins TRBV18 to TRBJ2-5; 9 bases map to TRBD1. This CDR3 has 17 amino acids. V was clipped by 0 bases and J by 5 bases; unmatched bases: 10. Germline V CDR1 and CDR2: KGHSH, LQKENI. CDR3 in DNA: TGTGCCAGCTCACCACCCGACGCGGGACAGGGAAGGGAGACCCAGTACTTC. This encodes CASSPPDAGQGRETQYF.

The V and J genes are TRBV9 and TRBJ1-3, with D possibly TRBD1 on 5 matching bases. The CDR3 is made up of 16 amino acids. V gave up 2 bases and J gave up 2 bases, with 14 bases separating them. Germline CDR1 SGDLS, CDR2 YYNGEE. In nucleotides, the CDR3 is TGTGCCAGCAGCGTGACCCGCGGCAGGGCTGGAAACACCATATATTTT. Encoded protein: CASSVTRGRAGNTIYF.

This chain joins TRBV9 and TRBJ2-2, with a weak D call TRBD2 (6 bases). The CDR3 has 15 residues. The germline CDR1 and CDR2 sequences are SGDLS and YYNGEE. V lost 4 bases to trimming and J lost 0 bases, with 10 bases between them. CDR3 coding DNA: TGTGCCAGCAGCAGGAGGGCCGCGAACACCGGGGAGCTGTTTTTT. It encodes CASSRRAANTGELFF.

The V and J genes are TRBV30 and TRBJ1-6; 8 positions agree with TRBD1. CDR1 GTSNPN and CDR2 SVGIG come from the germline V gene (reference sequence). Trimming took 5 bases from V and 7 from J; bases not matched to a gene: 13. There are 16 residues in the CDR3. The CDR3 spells CAWSLRQGMWNSPLHF. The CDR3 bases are TGTGCCTGGTCCCTTAGACAGGGGATGTGGAATTCACCCCTCCACTTT.

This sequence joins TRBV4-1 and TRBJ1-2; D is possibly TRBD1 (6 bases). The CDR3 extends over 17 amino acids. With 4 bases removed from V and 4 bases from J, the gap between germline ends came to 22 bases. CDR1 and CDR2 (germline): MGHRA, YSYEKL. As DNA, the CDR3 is TGCGCCAGCAGCCTCGACCCTGGGGGCGTCTTATTCTATGGCTACACCTTC. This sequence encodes CASSLDPGGVLFYGYTF.

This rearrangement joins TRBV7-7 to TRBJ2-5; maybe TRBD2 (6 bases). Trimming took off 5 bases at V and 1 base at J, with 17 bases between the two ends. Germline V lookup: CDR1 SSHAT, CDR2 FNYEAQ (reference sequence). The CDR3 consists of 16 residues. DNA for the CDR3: TGTGCCAGCAGCCCCTCGGCGGGGAGACTCCAAGAGACCCAGTACTTC. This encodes CASSPSAGRLQETQYF.

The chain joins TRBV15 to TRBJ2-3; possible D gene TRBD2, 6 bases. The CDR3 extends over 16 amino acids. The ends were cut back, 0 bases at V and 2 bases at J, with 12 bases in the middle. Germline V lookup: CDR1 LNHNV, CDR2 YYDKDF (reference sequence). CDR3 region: CATSRDAGPPTDTQYF. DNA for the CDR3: TGTGCCACCAGCAGAGATGCGGGACCACCCACAGATACGCAGTATTTT.